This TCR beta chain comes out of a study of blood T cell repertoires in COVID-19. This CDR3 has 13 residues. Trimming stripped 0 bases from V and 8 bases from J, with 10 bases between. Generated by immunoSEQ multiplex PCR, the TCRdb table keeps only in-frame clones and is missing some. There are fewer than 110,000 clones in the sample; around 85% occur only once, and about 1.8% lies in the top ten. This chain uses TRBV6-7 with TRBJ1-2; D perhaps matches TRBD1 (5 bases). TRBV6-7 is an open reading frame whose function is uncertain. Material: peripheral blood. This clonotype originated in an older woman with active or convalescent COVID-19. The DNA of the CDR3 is TGTGCCAGCAGTTACTCGCGCGGGGGAGGCTACACCTTC. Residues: CASSYSRGGGYTF.